The 6 T cell receptor beta chains in this list originate from one sample, sequenced in a study of blood T cell repertoires in COVID-19. This table comes from immunoSEQ multiplex PCR, and its TCRdb copy is limited to in-frame clones, with some not included. The sample contains roughly 230,000 clones, about 85% of which appear only once. The sample was PBMCs or T cells enriched from blood (not recorded which). The source of these receptors is a woman aged 50 to 65 who had been exposed to COVID-19.

This chain joins TRBV28 and TRBJ2-1; 12 bases fit TRBD2. This CDR3 region has 18 residues. V lost 5 bases and J lost 4; bases outside the gene matches: 12. Germline V gene lookup returns CDR1 MDHEN and CDR2 SYDVKM. This CDR3 reads CASSPPRLAGARYNEQFF. In nucleotides, the CDR3 is TGTGCCAGCAGTCCTCCCCGACTAGCGGGGGCGAGGTACAATGAGCAGTTCTTC.

The chain has TRBV25-1 and TRBJ2-5, with 7 bases identical to TRBD1. V trimming: 6 bases; J trimming: 1 base; junction bases outside the gene matches: 14. This CDR3 has 17 residues. Germline CDR1 and CDR2: MGHDK and SYGVNS. CDR3 nucleotide sequence: TGTGCCAGCAGAGAAAGACAGGGTACCTCTTTCCAAGAGACCCAGTACTTC. This translates into CASRERQGTSFQETQYF.

This clone was seen a few times. The CDR3 loop is CASSGRGRRPEAFF. In nucleotides, the CDR3 is TGTGCCAGCAGTGGCAGGGGCAGGAGGCCTGAAGCTTTCTTT. The rearrangement uses TRBV27 and TRBJ1-1, with a weak D call TRBD1 (6 bases). The CDR3 length is 14 residues. Germline V CDR1 and CDR2: MNHEY, SMNVEV (reference sequence). V gave up 5 bases and J gave up 6 bases, with 16 bases separating them.

In its sample, this clone was seen a few times. This chain's CDR3 is CASSQEALGVGRIYNSPLHF. The CDR3 DNA is TGCGCCAGCAGCCAAGAGGCATTAGGGGTCGGGCGTATTTATAATTCACCCCTCCACTTT. The chain carries TRBV4-3 and TRBJ1-6; D is possibly TRBD1 (5 bases). Germline assignment: CDR1 LGHNA and CDR2 YSLEER. CDR3 length: 20 residues. Trimming cost V 0 bases and J 4 bases, with 22 bases left between them.

This sequence joins TRBV7-2 and TRBJ1-1; 8 bases are a match to TRBD1. Germline values: CDR1 SGHTA, CDR2 FQGNSA. The CDR3 extends over 16 amino acids. V dropped 0 bases and J dropped 0; count of bases not matched to a gene: 3. The chain's CDR3 is CASSLADRGMNTEAFF. Written as DNA, the CDR3 is TGTGCCAGCAGCTTAGCCGACAGGGGTATGAACACTGAAGCTTTCTTT.

The rearrangement uses TRBV12-5 and TRBJ1-1; tentatively, D is TRBD1 (5 bases). Deletions cut 5 bases from V and 6 bases from J, with 16 bases between. The CDR3 extends over 14 amino acids. Germline V CDR1 and CDR2: LGHNT, FRNRAP. CDR3: CASGPQGPVAEAFF. CDR3 DNA sequence: TGTGCTAGTGGTCCCCAGGGTCCGGTGGCTGAAGCTTTCTTT.